This paragraph reports one TCR beta chain. These data come from a study of blood T cell repertoires in COVID-19. For the study at large: The analysed material was cDNA or gDNA that came from T cells, B-cell-depleted T cells, or PBMCs.

TCRdb's table, derived via immunoSEQ multiplex PCR, lists solely in-frame clones and lacks some. The data contain approximately 330,000 clones, around 91% of them singletons. While infection was still active, Seattle patients were enrolled and then followed longitudinally. Germline V lookup: CDR1 SGDLS, CDR2 YYNGEE. The CDR3 consists of 17 residues. Trimming pared 0 bases from V and 0 bases from J, leaving 13 bases between. The origin of this receptor is a woman in her thirties or forties with COVID-19, enrolled during active disease. The chain has TRBV9 and TRBJ1-3, with D uncertain. The material sequenced was peripheral blood. The CDR3 sequence: CASSVAGLRDSGNTIYF. The CDR3 DNA follows: TGTGCCAGCAGCGTAGCAGGTTTGCGAGACTCTGGAAACACCATATATTTT.